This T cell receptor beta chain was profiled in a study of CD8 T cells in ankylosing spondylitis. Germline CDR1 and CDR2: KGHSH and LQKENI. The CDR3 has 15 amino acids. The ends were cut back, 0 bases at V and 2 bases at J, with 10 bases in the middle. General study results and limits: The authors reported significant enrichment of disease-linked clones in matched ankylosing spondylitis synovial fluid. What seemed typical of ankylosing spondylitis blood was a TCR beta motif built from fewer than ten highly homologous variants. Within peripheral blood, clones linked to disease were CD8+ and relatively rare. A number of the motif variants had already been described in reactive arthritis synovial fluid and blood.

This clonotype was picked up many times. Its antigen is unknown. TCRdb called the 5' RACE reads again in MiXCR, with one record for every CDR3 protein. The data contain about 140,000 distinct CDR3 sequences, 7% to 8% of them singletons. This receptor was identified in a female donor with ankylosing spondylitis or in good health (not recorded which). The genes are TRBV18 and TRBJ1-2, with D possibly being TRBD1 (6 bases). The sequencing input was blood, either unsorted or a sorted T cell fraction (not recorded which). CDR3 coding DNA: TGTGCCAGCTCACCACCGCAGGGGACAAACTATGGCTACACCTTC. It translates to CASSPPQGTNYGYTF.